Included here is one T cell receptor (beta chain) sequence, with context. Its antigen is currently unknown. The data were taken from a study of T-cell reconstitution after alpha-beta-depleted transplantation in children. The study, taken as a whole, reports: Two months or so post-transplant, alpha-beta T cells reportedly derived from several hundred expanded graft clones. One year post-transplant, T-cell counts and diversity were largely derived from T cells produced anew.

V lost 5 bases, J lost 0 bases, and 23 bases lay in between. The CDR3 totals 18 residues. Germline V gives CDR1 DFQATT, CDR2 SNEGSKA (reference sequence). Preparation of the TCRbeta library was carried out with unique molecular identifiers. TCRdb re-called the PCR reads with MiXCR, one entry per CDR3 protein. This sample has 600,000 to 700,000 distinct CDR3 sequences, with about 12% found just once. The sequence derives from a girl between 2 and 10 years old with congenital amegakaryocytic thrombocytopenia, due to receive a stem cell transplant. The sample here was PBMCs, taken before TCRalphabeta/CD19-depleted stem cell transplant. This sequence joins TRBV20-1 and TRBJ2-1; D call uncertain. CDR3 amino acids: CSAPTGHGPPGSYNEQFF. Written as DNA, the CDR3 is TGCAGTGCTCCGACGGGCCACGGTCCTCCTGGCTCCTACAATGAGCAGTTCTTC.